This T cell receptor beta chain is drawn from a study of PD-1 blockade in classical Hodgkin lymphoma. The data were produced by immunoSEQ multiplex PCR, yet TCRdb's version contains in-frame clones alone and is incomplete. The table records approximately 15,000 clones, around 83% of them present only once. This clone is a singleton in its sample. The identical CDR3 is also encoded by other nucleotide sequences in the sample. CDR3 size: 15 residues. The ends lost 6 bases at V and 8 bases at J; junction bases unmatched: 14. CDR1 is ENHRY, CDR2 SYGVKD, per germline. The patients all showed relapse after autologous stem cell transplantation, while their brentuximab vedotin exposure varied.

The V and J genes are TRBV10-3 and TRBJ1-2; 8 bases agree with TRBD1. Source: peripheral blood mononuclear cells (PBMCs), taken at baseline. The source of this sequence is a human donor with classical Hodgkin lymphoma. The CDR3 region is CAISEAGGAGRGYTF. CDR3 coding DNA: TGTGCCATCAGCGAGGCAGGGGGCGCAGGTCGCGGCTACACCTTC.